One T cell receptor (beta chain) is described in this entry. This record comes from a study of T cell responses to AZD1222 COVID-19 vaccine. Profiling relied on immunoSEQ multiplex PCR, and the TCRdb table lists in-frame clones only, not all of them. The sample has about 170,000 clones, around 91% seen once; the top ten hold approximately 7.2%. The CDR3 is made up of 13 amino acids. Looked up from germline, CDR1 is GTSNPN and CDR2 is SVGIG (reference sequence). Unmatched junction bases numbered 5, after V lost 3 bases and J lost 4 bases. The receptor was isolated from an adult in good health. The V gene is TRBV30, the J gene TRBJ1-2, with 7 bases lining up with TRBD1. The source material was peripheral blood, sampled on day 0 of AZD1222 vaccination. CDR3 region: CAWRPGGRYGYTF. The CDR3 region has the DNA TGTGCCTGGAGACCAGGGGGACGCTATGGCTACACCTTC. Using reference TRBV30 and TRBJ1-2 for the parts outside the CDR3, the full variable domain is SQTIHQWPATLVQPVGSPLSLECTVEGTSNPNLYWYRQAAGRGLQLLFYSVGIGQISSEVPQNLSASRPQDRQFILSSKKLLLSDSGFYLCAWRPGGRYGYTFGSGTRLTVV.